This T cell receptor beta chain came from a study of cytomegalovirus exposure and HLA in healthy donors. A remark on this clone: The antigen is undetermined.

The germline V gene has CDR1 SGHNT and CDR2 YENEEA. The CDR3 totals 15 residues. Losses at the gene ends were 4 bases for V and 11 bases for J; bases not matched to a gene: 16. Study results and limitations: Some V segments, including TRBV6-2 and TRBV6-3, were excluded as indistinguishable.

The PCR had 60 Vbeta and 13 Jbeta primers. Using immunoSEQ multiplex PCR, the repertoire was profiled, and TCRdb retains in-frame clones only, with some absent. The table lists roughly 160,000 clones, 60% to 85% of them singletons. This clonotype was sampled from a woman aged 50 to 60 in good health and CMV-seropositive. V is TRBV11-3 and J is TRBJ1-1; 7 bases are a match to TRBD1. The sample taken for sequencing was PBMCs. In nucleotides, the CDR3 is TGTGCCAGCAGCTCCAGGGGACAGCCGGGGATGAAGGCTTTCTTT. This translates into CASSSRGQPGMKAFF.